This T cell receptor beta chain was captured by sequencing in a study of blood T cell repertoires in COVID-19. Study at large: Sample material is recorded as cDNA or gDNA derived from T cells, B-cell-depleted T cells, or PBMCs.

V gave up 0 bases and J gave up 1 base, with 7 bases separating them. There are 15 residues in the CDR3. Germline values: CDR1 SGHRS, CDR2 YFSETQ. Seattle's enrolled individuals joined amid active infection and were then monitored longitudinally. Authors' analysis steps: Reference gene primer amplification gave estimated nucleated cell counts. Sequencing was performed with immunoSEQ multiplex PCR; in TCRdb, only in-frame clones are kept and a portion is missing. V, J and clone size reflect that table, while D and trimming were determined from the DNA. The table records 430,000 or so clones, about 87% of them present only once.

The sequence derives from a man between 18 and 29 years old with COVID-19, enrolled during active disease. The sample taken for sequencing was peripheral blood. V usage is TRBV5-1 and J usage is TRBJ1-4, with a tentative D call TRBD1 (5 bases). CDR3 sequence reads: CASSLGGGTNEKLFF. The CDR3 nucleotides are TGCGCCAGCAGCTTGGGGGGCGGAACTAATGAAAAACTGTTTTTT.